Below are 3 T cell receptor beta chains sequenced from a single sample in a study of regulatory T cells in long-lasting Graves disease. TCR beta libraries were built with iRepertoire HTBI primers and Arm-PCR of CDR3 regions. MiXCR, run by TCRdb on the multiplex PCR reads, gives a single entry per CDR3 protein. This table has about 420,000 distinct CDR3 sequences, 15% to 20% appearing once. Time point specified: newly diagnosed GD, antithyroid drugs for less than 3 months. RNA from PBMCs was the source of the TCR library. These same data were also listed under a study on T cells in Graves' hyperthyroidism and ophthalmopathy.

The source was peripheral blood mononuclear cells (PBMCs), collected at new diagnosis, from a patient treated with antithyroid drugs. The source is a woman between 18 and 30 years old with Graves disease.

The chain links TRBV5-8 to TRBJ1-1; D not certain. Germline-derived CDR1 and CDR2 are SGHTS and YDEGEE. Trimming pared 3 bases from V and 1 base from J, leaving 10 bases between. The CDR3 consists of 14 residues. CDR3 amino acids: CASSSYGRNTEAFF. CDR3 coding DNA: TGTGCCAGCAGCTCCTACGGGAGGAACACTGAAGCTTTCTTT.

In its sample, this clonotype was seen a few times. The chain joins TRBV25-1 to TRBJ2-5; 8 positions match TRBD1. Losses at the gene ends were 5 bases for V and 3 bases for J; bases not matched to a gene: 8. Germline lookup yields CDR1 MGHDK and CDR2 SYGVNS. The CDR3 is made up of 15 amino acids. CDR3 bases: TGTGCCAGCAGTAATCAGGGACAGGTGGAAGAGACCCAGTACTTC. This sequence encodes CASSNQGQVEETQYF.

There are many counts of this clonotype. V usage is TRBV7-2 and J usage is TRBJ2-1; 8 nucleotides agree with TRBD2. Germline CDR1 is SGHTA and CDR2 is FQGNSA. CDR3 length: 15 amino acids. After removal of 6 bases from V and 4 bases from J, the junction contained 8 bases not matched to a gene. This chain's CDR3 is CASRDSSGSYNEQFF. In nucleotides, the CDR3 is TGTGCCAGCAGAGATTCTAGCGGGTCATACAATGAGCAGTTCTTC.